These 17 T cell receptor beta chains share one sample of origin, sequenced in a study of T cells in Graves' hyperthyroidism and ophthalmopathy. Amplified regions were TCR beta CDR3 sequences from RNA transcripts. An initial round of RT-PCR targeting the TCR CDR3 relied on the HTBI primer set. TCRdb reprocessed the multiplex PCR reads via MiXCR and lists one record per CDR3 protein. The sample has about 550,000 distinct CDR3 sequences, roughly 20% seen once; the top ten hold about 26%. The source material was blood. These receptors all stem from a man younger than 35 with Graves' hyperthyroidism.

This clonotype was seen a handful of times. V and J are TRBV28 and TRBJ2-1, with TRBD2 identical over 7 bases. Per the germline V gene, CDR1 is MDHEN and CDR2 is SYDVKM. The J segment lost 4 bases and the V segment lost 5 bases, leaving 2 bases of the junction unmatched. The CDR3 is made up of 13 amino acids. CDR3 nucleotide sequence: TGTGCCAGCAGTCCGGGACTATACAATGAGCAGTTCTTC. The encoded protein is CASSPGLYNEQFF.

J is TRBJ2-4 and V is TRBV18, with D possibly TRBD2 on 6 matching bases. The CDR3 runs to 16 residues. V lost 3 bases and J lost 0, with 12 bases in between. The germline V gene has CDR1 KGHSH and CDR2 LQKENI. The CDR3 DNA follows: TGTGCCAGCTCACCGCGGGACTCCTTAGCCAAAAACATTCAGTACTTC. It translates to CASSPRDSLAKNIQYF.

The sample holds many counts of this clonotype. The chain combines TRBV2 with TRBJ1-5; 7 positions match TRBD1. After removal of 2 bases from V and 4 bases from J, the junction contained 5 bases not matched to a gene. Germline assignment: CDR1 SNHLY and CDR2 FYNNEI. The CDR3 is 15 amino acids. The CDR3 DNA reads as TGTGCCAGCAGTGAATGGACAGGAGAAAATCAGCCCCAGCATTTT. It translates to CASSEWTGENQPQHF.

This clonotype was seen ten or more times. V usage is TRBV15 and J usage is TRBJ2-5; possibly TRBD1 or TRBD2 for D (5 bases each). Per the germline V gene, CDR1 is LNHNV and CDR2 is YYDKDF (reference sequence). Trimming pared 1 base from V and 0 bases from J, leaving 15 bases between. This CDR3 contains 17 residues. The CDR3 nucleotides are TGTGCCACCAGCAGAGCCCCGGGACCCGGGTACCAAGAGACCCAGTACTTC. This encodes CATSRAPGPGYQETQYF.

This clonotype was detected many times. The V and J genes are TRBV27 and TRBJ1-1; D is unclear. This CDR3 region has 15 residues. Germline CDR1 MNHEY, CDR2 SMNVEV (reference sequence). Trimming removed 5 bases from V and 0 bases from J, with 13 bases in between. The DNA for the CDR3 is TGTGCCAGCAGTCCCCTTAATCTCATGAACACTGAAGCTTTCTTT. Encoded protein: CASSPLNLMNTEAFF.

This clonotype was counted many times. Here the CDR3 reads CASSSGRLNYGYTF. Here the CDR3 DNA reads TGTGCCAGCAGTTCCGGACGGCTTAACTATGGCTACACCTTC. This chain uses TRBV27 with TRBJ1-2; D not certain. With 4 bases removed from V and 1 base from J, the gap between germline ends came to 10 bases. The CDR3 has 14 amino acids. Germline CDR1 MNHEY, CDR2 SMNVEV (reference sequence).

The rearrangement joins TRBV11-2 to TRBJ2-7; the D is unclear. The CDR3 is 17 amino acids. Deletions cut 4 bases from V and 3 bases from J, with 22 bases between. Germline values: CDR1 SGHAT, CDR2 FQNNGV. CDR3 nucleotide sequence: TGTGCCAGCAGCTCGTCGGGTGTTAGACCGAGCCTCTACGAGCAGTACTTC. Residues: CASSSSGVRPSLYEQYF.

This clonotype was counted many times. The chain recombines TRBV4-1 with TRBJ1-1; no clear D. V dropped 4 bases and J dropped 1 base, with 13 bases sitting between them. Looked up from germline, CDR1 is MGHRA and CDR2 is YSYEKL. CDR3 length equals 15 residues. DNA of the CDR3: TGCGCCAGCAGCCCTGTTTACAGTAAGAACACTGAAGCTTTCTTT. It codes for CASSPVYSKNTEAFF.

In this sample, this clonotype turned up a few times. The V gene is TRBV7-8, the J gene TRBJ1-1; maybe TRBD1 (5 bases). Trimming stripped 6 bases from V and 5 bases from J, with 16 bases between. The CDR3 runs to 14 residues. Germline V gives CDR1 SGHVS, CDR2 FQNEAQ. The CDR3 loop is CASSPSRVMTEAFF. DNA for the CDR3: TGTGCCAGCAGTCCTTCCAGGGTAATGACTGAAGCTTTCTTT.

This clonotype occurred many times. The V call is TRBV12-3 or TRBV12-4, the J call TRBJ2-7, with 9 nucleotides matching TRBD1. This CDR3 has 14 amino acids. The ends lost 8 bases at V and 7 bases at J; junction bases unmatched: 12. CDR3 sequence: CASAGTGPSGEQYF. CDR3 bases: TGTGCCAGCGCTGGGACAGGGCCATCGGGGGAGCAGTACTTC.

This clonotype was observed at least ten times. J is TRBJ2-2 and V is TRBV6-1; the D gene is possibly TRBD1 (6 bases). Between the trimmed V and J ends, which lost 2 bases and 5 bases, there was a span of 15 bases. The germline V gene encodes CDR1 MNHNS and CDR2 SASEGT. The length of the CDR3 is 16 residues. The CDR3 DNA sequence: TGTGCCAGCAGTGAATATGGGGGCTGGGGGACCGGGGAGCTGTTTTTT. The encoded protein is CASSEYGGWGTGELFF.

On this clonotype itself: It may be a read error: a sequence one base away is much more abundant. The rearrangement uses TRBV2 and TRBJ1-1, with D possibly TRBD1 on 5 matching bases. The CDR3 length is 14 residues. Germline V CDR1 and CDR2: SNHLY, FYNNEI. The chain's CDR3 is CASSGRRANTEDFF. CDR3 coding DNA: TGTGCCAGCAGTGGCCGCAGGGCCAACACTGAAGATTTCTTT.

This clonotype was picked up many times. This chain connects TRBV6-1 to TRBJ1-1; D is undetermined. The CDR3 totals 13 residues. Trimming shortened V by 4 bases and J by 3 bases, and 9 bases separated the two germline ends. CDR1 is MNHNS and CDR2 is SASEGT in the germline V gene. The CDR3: CASSGTVDTEAFF. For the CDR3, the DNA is TGTGCCAGCAGTGGAACAGTTGACACTGAAGCTTTCTTT.

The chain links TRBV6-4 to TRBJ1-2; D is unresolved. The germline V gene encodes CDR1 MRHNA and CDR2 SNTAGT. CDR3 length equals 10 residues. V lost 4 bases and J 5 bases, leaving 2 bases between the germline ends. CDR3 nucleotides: TGTGCCAGCAGTGCTTATGGCTACACCTTC. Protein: CASSAYGYTF.

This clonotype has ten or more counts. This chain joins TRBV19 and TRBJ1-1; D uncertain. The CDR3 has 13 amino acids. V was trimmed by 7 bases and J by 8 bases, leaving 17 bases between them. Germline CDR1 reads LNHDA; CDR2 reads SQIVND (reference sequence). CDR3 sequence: CASKEIGNSEAFF. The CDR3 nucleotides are TGTGCCAGTAAGGAAATAGGAAACTCCGAAGCTTTCTTT.

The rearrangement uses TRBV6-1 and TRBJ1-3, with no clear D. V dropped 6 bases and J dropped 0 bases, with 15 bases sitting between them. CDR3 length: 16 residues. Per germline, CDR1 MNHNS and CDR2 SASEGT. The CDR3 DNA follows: TGTGCCAGCAGCCCCCTTTGGGTTAGCTCTGGAAACACCATATATTTT. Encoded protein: CASSPLWVSSGNTIYF.

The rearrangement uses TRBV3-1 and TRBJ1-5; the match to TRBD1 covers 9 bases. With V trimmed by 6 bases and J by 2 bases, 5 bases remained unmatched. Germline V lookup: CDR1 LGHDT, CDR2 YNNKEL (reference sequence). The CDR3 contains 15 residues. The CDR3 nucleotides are TGTGCCAGCAGTGGGGGACAGGGAGGCAATCAGCCCCAGCATTTT. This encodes CASSGGQGGNQPQHF.